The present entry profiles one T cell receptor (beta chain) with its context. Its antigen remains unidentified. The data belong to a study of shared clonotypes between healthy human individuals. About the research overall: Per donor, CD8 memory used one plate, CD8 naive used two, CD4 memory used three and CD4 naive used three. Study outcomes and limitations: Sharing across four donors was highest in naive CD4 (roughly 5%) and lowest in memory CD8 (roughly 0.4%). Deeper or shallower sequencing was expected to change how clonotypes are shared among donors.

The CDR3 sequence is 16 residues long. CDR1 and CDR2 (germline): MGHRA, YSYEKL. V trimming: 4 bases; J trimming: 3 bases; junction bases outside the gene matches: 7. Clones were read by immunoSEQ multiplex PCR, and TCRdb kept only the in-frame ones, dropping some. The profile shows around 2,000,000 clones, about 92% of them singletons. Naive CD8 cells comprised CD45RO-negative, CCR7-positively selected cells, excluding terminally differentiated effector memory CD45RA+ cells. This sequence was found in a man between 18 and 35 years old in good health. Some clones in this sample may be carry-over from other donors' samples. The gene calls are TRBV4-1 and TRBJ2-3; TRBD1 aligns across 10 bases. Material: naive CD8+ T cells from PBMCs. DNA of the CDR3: TGCGCCAGCAGCCCGCTCTGGACAGGGGGAACAGATACGCAGTATTTT. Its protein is CASSPLWTGGTDTQYF.